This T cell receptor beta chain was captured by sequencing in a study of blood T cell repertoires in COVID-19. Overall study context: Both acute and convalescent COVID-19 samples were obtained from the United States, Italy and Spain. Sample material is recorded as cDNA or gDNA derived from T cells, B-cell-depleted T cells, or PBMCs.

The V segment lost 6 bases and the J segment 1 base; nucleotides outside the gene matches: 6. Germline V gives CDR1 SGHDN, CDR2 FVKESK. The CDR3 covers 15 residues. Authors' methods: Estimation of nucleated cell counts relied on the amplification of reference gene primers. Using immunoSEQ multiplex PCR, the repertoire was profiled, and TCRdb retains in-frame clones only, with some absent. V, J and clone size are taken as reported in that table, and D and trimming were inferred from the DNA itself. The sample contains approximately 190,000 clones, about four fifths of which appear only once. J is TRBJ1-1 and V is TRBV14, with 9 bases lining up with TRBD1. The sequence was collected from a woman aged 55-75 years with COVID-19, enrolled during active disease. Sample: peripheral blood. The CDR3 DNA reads TGTGCCAGCAGAGGAACAGGGGGCCAGAACACTGAAGCTTTCTTT. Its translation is CASRGTGGQNTEAFF.